This TCR beta chain was identified during a study of regulatory T cells in long-lasting Graves disease. Study details: More than 5 years of antithyroid drugs with positive TSH receptor antibodies defined persistent Graves' disease. Overall study results and limits: Having few samples may have compromised the accuracy. Persistent Graves' cases showed lower TCR diversity than newly diagnosed cases.

Regarding time point: persistent/refractory GD, antithyroid drugs over 5 years with positive TRAb. From RNA extracted from PBMCs, the TCR library was made. Assembly of TCR beta libraries relied on iRepertoire HTBI primers together with Arm-PCR of CDR3 regions. TCRdb reanalysed the multiplex PCR reads using MiXCR and keeps one entry per CDR3 protein. Seen here are 300,000 to 350,000 distinct CDR3 sequences, 15% to 20% observed once, and the top ten hold roughly 29%. A note on this clonotype: Its antigen is undetermined.

In germline, CDR1 is SQVTM, CDR2 ANQGSEA. The CDR3 runs to 15 residues. The V and J ends lost 8 bases and 1 base respectively, with 19 bases between them. Sequencing was performed on peripheral blood mononuclear cells (PBMCs), taken when the disease was refractory, from a patient treated with antithyroid drugs. This TCR was sampled from a female donor with Graves disease. The chain is built from TRBV29-1 and TRBJ2-3, with D possibly matching TRBD1 (6 bases). CDR3 coding DNA: TGCAGCCCCGGCCGAGGGACACCTCGCACAGATACGCAGTATTTT. It codes for CSPGRGTPRTDTQYF.